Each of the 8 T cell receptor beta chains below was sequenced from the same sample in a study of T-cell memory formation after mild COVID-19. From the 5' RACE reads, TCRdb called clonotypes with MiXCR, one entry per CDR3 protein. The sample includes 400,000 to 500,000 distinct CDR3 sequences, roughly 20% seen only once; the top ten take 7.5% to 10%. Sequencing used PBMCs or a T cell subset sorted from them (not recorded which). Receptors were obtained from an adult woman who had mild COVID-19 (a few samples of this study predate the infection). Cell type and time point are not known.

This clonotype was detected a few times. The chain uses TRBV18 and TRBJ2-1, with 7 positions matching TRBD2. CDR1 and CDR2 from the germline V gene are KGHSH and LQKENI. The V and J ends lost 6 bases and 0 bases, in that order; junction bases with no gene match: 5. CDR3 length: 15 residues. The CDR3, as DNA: TGTGCCAGCTCTCAACTAGCGAGCTCCTACAATGAGCAGTTCTTC. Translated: CASSQLASSYNEQFF.

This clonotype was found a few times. Here the CDR3 reads CATRPGGHSTDTQYF. The DNA for the CDR3 is TGTGCAACAAGGCCGGGAGGGCACAGCACAGATACGCAGTATTTT. J is TRBJ2-3 and V is TRBV7-8; 8 bases agree with TRBD2. CDR3 length: 15 amino acids. From germline, CDR1 is SGHVS and CDR2 FQNEAQ.

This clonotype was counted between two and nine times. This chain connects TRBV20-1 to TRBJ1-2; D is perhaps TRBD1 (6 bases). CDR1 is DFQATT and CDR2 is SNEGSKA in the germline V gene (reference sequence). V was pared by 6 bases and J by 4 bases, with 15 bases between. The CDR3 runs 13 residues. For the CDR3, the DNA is TGCAGTGCCTTGGGGGGGCAGCTCTATGGCTACACCTTC. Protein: CSALGGQLYGYTF.

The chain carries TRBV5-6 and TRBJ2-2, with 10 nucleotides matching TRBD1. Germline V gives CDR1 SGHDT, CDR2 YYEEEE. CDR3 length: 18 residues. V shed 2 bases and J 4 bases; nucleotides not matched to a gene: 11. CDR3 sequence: CASSFYLSGTGVTGELFF. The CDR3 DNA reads TGTGCCAGCAGCTTCTACTTGTCCGGGACAGGGGTCACCGGGGAGCTGTTTTTT.

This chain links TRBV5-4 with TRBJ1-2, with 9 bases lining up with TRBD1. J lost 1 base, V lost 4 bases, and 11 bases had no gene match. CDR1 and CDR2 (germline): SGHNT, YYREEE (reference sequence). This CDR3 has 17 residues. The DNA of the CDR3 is TGTGCCAGCAGCGCCCGGGACAGGGAGAATTATAACTATGGCTACACCTTC. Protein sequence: CASSARDRENYNYGYTF.

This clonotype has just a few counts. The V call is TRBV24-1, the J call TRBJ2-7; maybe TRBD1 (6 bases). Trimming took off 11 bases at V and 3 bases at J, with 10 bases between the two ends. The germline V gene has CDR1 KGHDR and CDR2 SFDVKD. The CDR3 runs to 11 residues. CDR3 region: CAISQGYEQYF. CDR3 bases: TGTGCCATCTCACAGGGCTACGAGCAGTACTTC.

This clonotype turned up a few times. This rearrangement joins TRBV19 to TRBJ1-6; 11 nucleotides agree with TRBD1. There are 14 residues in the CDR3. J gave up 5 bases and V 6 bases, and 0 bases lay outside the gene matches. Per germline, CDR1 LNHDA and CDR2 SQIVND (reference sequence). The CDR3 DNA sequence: TGTGCCAGTAGGGGACAGGGGGATAATTCACCCCTCCACTTT. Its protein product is CASRGQGDNSPLHF.

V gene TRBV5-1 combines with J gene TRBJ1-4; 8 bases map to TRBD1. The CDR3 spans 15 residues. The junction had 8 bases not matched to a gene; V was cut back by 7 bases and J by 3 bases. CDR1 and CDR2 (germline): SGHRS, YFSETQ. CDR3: CASGRGQGPNEKLFF. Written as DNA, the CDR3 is TGCGCCAGCGGTAGAGGACAGGGCCCTAATGAAAAACTGTTTTTT.